The following is a T cell receptor (beta chain) sequence with its context. The sample belongs to a study of blood T cell repertoires in COVID-19. Study at large: The samples span acute and convalescent COVID-19 from the United States, Italy and Spain. Sources were T cells, B-cell-depleted T cells, or PBMCs; the material itself was cDNA or gDNA.

Original data processing: Reference gene primer amplification gave nucleated cell count estimates. TCRdb's copy holds only in-frame clones and misses some; the assay was immunoSEQ multiplex PCR. The V and J calls and clone size were taken over from that table, and D and trimming were inferred from the DNA. This sample carries just under 250,000 clones, roughly 86% of them seen once, and the ten largest clones take about 2.9%. The sequence was obtained from a woman younger than 45 who had recovered from COVID-19. The sequencing sample was made of peripheral blood.

In nucleotides, the CDR3 is TGTGCCAGCAGCCTTAGGAAACAGGGTGGCAATTCACCCCTCCACTTT. Protein product: CASSLRKQGGNSPLHF. The rearrangement joins TRBV5-4 to TRBJ1-6, with D perhaps matching TRBD1 (6 bases). The CDR3 is 16 residues long. The V gene lost 4 bases and the J gene lost 7 bases, with 18 bases spanning the gap. Germline V gene data show CDR1 as SGHNT and CDR2 as YYREEE (reference sequence).